The T cell receptor (beta chain) described here comes from a study of T cell repertoires in cytomegalovirus infection. At the level of the study: As its CMV epitopes, the study selected recently identified HLA-C-restricted and well-studied HLA-B-restricted targets. From public TCR beta signatures came an indication of both CMV infection and matching HLA type.

In its sample, this clonotype was seen a few times. The antigen remains undetermined. TCRdb itself ran the reads through MiXCR, one entry per CDR3 protein. The sample lists 650,000 to 900,000 distinct CDR3 sequences, 29% occurring once. The CDR3 covers 14 residues. Trimming cost V 6 bases and J 1 base, with 13 bases left between them. Germline-derived CDR1 and CDR2 are MNHEY and SMNVEV (reference sequence). J is TRBJ2-7 and V is TRBV27, with TRBD1 as a possible D gene (6 bases). Here the sequenced sample was cultured CD8+ T cells from PBMCs, taken from culture after CMV antigen stimulation. The TCR was taken from a human donor in good health (CMV status not recorded). Some clones in this sample may be carry-over from other donors' samples. The DNA of the CDR3 is TGTGCCAGCAGCCGGCAGGGGTTTTCCTACGAGCAGTACTTC. It yields the protein CASSRQGFSYEQYF.